Listed here are 6 T cell receptor beta chains from one sample, sequenced in a study of T-cell memory formation after mild COVID-19. TCRdb recomputed calls from the 5' RACE reads with MiXCR, one row per CDR3 protein. The table records about 430,000 distinct CDR3 sequences, 24% of them present only once. Sequenced: PBMCs or a T cell subset sorted from them (not recorded which). The origin of the receptors is an adult woman who had mild COVID-19 (a few samples of this study predate the infection). Cell type and time point are not known.

The genes are TRBV19 and TRBJ1-4; no firm D call. The CDR3 has 13 amino acids. Trimming pared 8 bases from V and 4 bases from J, leaving 11 bases between. Germline values: CDR1 LNHDA, CDR2 SQIVND (reference sequence). The CDR3 sequence: CASSRGNNEKLFF. The CDR3 DNA reads as TGTGCCAGTTCTCGCGGAAATAATGAAAAACTGTTTTTT.

This clonotype was detected ten times or more. The chain has TRBV12-3 or TRBV12-4 and TRBJ2-1; 14 positions match TRBD2. The CDR3 has 17 residues. V was pared by 5 bases and J by 0 bases, with 3 bases of the junction left unmatched. CDR3 bases: TGTGCCAGCAGTGGGACTAGCGGGGGCTCCTCCTACAATGAGCAGTTCTTC. Encoded protein: CASSGTSGGSSYNEQFF.

Comment on this clonotype: The junction departs from germline at one end; a sequencing error may be responsible. The genes are TRBV4-1 and TRBJ1-3, with D unresolved. Germline lookup yields CDR1 MGHRA and CDR2 YSYEKL. The CDR3 covers 15 residues. The CDR3 reads CDSSQDPISGNTIYF. The CDR3, as DNA: TGCGACAGCAGCCAAGACCCCATCTCTGGAAACACCATATATTTT.

The table lists this clonotype with a few counts. This sequence joins TRBV11-2 and TRBJ1-1; 8 bases fit TRBD1. The CDR3 runs 19 residues. V dropped 0 bases and J dropped 0; count of bases not matched to a gene: 12. The germline V gene encodes CDR1 SGHAT and CDR2 FQNNGV. CDR3 sequence reads: CASSLDRWGTGSMNTEAFF. In nucleotides, the CDR3 is TGTGCCAGCAGCTTAGATAGGTGGGGGACAGGAAGCATGAACACTGAAGCTTTCTTT.

This clonotype has just a few counts. The V gene is TRBV5-1, the J gene TRBJ2-7; tentatively, D is TRBD1 (5 bases). The CDR3 consists of 14 residues. Germline values: CDR1 SGHRS, CDR2 YFSETQ. V was trimmed by 1 base and J by 5 bases, leaving 13 bases between them. CDR3: CASSLYTRANEQYF. The CDR3 region has the DNA TGCGCCAGCAGCTTGTATACCAGGGCAAACGAGCAGTACTTC.

The chain uses TRBV20-1 and TRBJ1-5; D is uncertain. The V and J ends lost 5 bases and 3 bases respectively, with 17 bases between them. This CDR3 region has 15 residues. Germline V gene sequence: CDR1 DFQATT, CDR2 SNEGSKA (reference sequence). The CDR3 DNA sequence: TGCAGTGCTTCGCCCTCGGGCGGACTCAATCAGCCCCAGCATTTT. Protein product: CSASPSGGLNQPQHF.